These 27 T cell receptor beta chains came from one sample sequenced in a study of blood T cells in healthy people across ages. Primed by a sample-barcoded 5' primer and a J-beta primer mix, a second PCR proceeded for about 6 to 11 cycles. TCRdb processed the 5' RACE reads anew with MiXCR; each CDR3 protein has one entry. Among approximately 1.5 million distinct CDR3 sequences listed, roughly 32% were seen once. Material: blood. These receptors originate from a woman between 25 and 40 years old in good health.

As regards this clonotype: A read error may produce the germline difference seen at one junction end. The chain uses TRBV7-2 and TRBJ2-1; tentative D call: TRBD2 (5 bases). Germline CDR1 reads SGHTA; CDR2 reads FQGNSA. The CDR3 covers 15 residues. CDR3 in DNA: TGTGCCTGCAGCTTAGAGGGTAGGCTCCGGGATGAGCAGTTCTTC. It encodes CACSLEGRLRDEQFF. Full variable domain (remainder filled in from reference TRBV7-2 and TRBJ2-1): GAGVSQSPSNKVTEKGKDVELRCDPISGHTALYWYRQSLGQGLEFLIYFQGNSAPDKSGLPSDRFSAERTGGSVSTLTIQRTQQEDSAVYLCACSLEGRLRDEQFFGPGTRLTVL.

This clonotype was recorded a few times. The CDR3 region has the DNA TGCAGTGCTAGAGATCGAGTTTCTCCGAGACAGAAGCTCACTGAAGCTTTCTTT. It specifies CSARDRVSPRQKLTEAFF. The rearrangement links TRBV20-1 to TRBJ1-1; TRBD1 might be the D (5 bases). CDR1 and CDR2 from the germline V gene are DFQATT and SNEGSKA (reference sequence). This CDR3 has 18 residues. V gave up 0 bases and J gave up 4 bases, with 24 bases separating them.

The genes are TRBV3-1 and TRBJ2-1; D is unclear. Germline CDR1 reads LGHDT; CDR2 reads YNNKEL (reference sequence). The CDR3 is 17 residues long. Deletions cut 2 bases from V and 3 bases from J, with 17 bases between. The CDR3 here is CASSQPERLPSYNEQFF. The CDR3 DNA is TGTGCCAGCAGCCAACCAGAGAGACTGCCCAGCTACAATGAGCAGTTCTTC.

The V gene is TRBV20-1, the J gene TRBJ2-5, with 8 bases matching TRBD2. Germline CDR1 and CDR2: DFQATT and SNEGSKA (reference sequence). This CDR3 has 13 amino acids. J lost 7 bases, V lost 6 bases, and 10 bases had no gene match. CDR3 sequence (DNA): TGCAGTGCACGGGCGGGGGGCCTAGGGACCCAGTACTTC. As protein: CSARAGGLGTQYF.

The CDR3 reads CASSLSGKTEQYF. In DNA, the CDR3 is TGTGCCAGCAGTTTGTCAGGGAAGACCGAGCAGTACTTC. The V call is TRBV27, the J call TRBJ2-7; D might be TRBD1 (5 bases). The CDR3 has 13 amino acids. Germline V gene data show CDR1 as MNHEY and CDR2 as SMNVEV (reference sequence). Trimming cost V 3 bases and J 6 bases, with 12 bases left between them.

This clonotype was found many times. The CDR3 loop is CSVEVDNEQFF. The CDR3 coding sequence is TGCAGCGTTGAAGTCGACAATGAGCAGTTCTTC. The gene calls are TRBV29-1 and TRBJ2-1, with no clear D. This CDR3 has 11 amino acids. Germline V CDR1 and CDR2: SQVTM, ANQGSEA. V was pared by 1 base and J by 5 bases, with 3 bases between.

In regard to this clonotype: A junction boundary mismatches the germline segment, possibly from a read error. This CDR3 is CASGVGAGNQETQYF. In DNA, the CDR3 is TGTGCCAGCGGCGTAGGGGCAGGCAACCAAGAGACCCAGTACTTC. V gene TRBV9 combines with J gene TRBJ2-5; a weak D match, TRBD1 (5 bases). There are 15 residues in the CDR3. Germline CDR1 and CDR2: SGDLS and YYNGEE.

The chain has TRBV25-1 and TRBJ1-2, with D possibly being TRBD1 (5 bases). The CDR3 is 13 residues long. Trimming removed 8 bases at V and 8 bases at J, with 18 bases between. Germline V CDR1 and CDR2: MGHDK, SYGVNS. The CDR3, as DNA: TGTGCCAGCGGGAAACGGGGGGATATAGGCTACACCTTC. This encodes CASGKRGDIGYTF.

V and J are TRBV7-8 and TRBJ2-1, with a weak D call TRBD2 (6 bases). This CDR3 comprises 16 residues. The V and J ends lost 1 base and 8 bases respectively, with 18 bases between them. CDR1 and CDR2 from the germline V gene are SGHVS and FQNEAQ. The CDR3 DNA reads TGTGCCAGCAGCTTAGGGATTTCGTCTAGCGTCGATGAGCAGTTCTTC. It translates to CASSLGISSSVDEQFF.

This clonotype showed up just a few times. The chain carries TRBV6-5 and TRBJ2-5; the match to TRBD1 covers 8 bases. The V gene end was trimmed by 2 bases and the J gene end by 0 bases; junction bases not matched to a gene: 2. The CDR3 extends over 15 amino acids. Germline V lookup: CDR1 MNHEY, CDR2 SVGAGI. CDR3 region: CASSYQTGDQETQYF. The CDR3 bases are TGTGCCAGCAGTTACCAGACAGGGGACCAAGAGACCCAGTACTTC.

V usage is TRBV20-1 and J usage is TRBJ2-1; D is unresolved. CDR1 and CDR2 (germline): DFQATT, SNEGSKA (reference sequence). The CDR3 has 9 residues. V shed 6 bases and J shed 8 bases, with 5 bases lying between them. The DNA of the CDR3 is TGCAGTGCGAAGCATGAGCAGTTCTTC. This sequence encodes CSAKHEQFF.

J is TRBJ1-1 and V is TRBV12-3 or TRBV12-4; TRBD1 aligns across 8 bases. With 3 bases clipped from V and 1 base from J, the junction kept 4 bases outside the gene matches. The length of the CDR3 is 15 residues. CDR3 coding DNA: TGTGCCAGCAGTTTTAAGACAGGGGAGAACACTGAAGCTTTCTTT. This sequence encodes CASSFKTGENTEAFF.

This clonotype was seen a handful of times. The V call is TRBV27, the J call TRBJ2-1, with D possibly called TRBD1 or TRBD2 (5 bases each). The V gene lost 5 bases and the J gene lost 6 bases, with 17 bases spanning the gap. Germline loops: CDR1 MNHEY, CDR2 SMNVEV (reference sequence). The CDR3 length is 15 residues. This chain's CDR3 is CASSLTGPLGNEQFF. DNA of the CDR3: TGTGCCAGCAGTCTCACGGGGCCCCTCGGCAATGAGCAGTTCTTC.

This clonotype has only a few counts. This rearrangement joins TRBV4-1 to TRBJ1-2, with a weak D call TRBD1 (6 bases). The V end lost 4 bases, the J end lost 5 bases, and 23 bases lay between the germline ends. The CDR3 is 17 residues long. Per germline, CDR1 MGHRA and CDR2 YSYEKL. CDR3 nucleotides: TGCGCCAGCAGCCCCCTCCGGGACAAAGGTCCGGGGTATGGCTACACCTTC. It translates to CASSPLRDKGPGYGYTF.

About this clonotype: Compared with germline, one end of the junction differs, possibly owing to a read error. V and J are TRBV12-5 and TRBJ2-1; D is uncertain. The CDR3 runs 17 residues. Germline V gene sequence: CDR1 LGHNT, CDR2 FRNRAP. The CDR3 is CASGSATIEALYNEQVF. CDR3 DNA: TGTGCTAGTGGTTCCGCAACCATCGAGGCTCTCTACAATGAGCAGGTCTTC.

Comment on this clonotype: One end of the junction is discordant with germline, which a read error may explain. This chain joins TRBV4-2 and TRBJ2-1; D may match TRBD1 or TRBD2 (6 bases each). CDR1 is LGHNA, CDR2 YNFKEQ, per germline. The CDR3 has 16 amino acids. The CDR3 protein is CVSSQVGGGSDNEQFF. Written as DNA, the CDR3 is TGTGTCAGCAGCCAAGTGGGGGGCGGATCCGACAATGAGCAGTTCTTC.

Only a few counts were recorded for this clonotype. The gene calls are TRBV5-1 and TRBJ1-2; TRBD1 might be the D (5 bases). CDR1 is SGHRS and CDR2 is YFSETQ in the germline V gene. V shed 4 bases and J shed 7 bases, with 14 bases lying between them. CDR3 size: 13 residues. CDR3 nucleotides: TGCGCCAGCAGCCCCGGACAAGGACTTGGCTACACCTTC. Amino acid sequence: CASSPGQGLGYTF. Combining the CDR3 with reference TRBV5-1 and TRBJ1-2 gives the whole variable domain KAGVTQTPRYLIKTRGQQVTLSCSPISGHRSVSWYQQTPGQGLQFLFEYFSETQRNKGNFPGRFSGRQFSNSRSEMNVSTLELGDSALYLCASSPGQGLGYTFGSGTRLTVV.

Concerning this clonotype: The germline gene is not matched at one end of the junction; a read error may be the cause. CDR3 in DNA: TGTGCCGGCAGCGCTGACTATTGGATCGACTATGGCTACACCTTC. Translating gives CAGSADYWIDYGYTF. The chain joins TRBV2 to TRBJ1-2; D is undetermined. Per germline, CDR1 SNHLY and CDR2 FYNNEI. The CDR3 has 15 amino acids.

The chain uses TRBV7-8 and TRBJ2-1; D perhaps matches TRBD1 (6 bases). The V end was cut by 7 bases, the J end by 4 bases, with 14 bases between. The CDR3 is 14 amino acids. Germline loops: CDR1 SGHVS, CDR2 FQNEAQ. This CDR3 is CASTSDGTYNEQFF. CDR3 in DNA: TGTGCCAGCACCTCTGACGGGACATACAATGAGCAGTTCTTC.

The chain recombines TRBV6-6 with TRBJ2-5, with 8 bases aligning to TRBD1. CDR3 length: 15 amino acids. V lost 7 bases, J lost 0 bases, and 7 bases stayed unmatched. Germline values: CDR1 MNHNY, CDR2 SVGAGI (reference sequence). CDR3 DNA: TGTGCCAGCAACCAGGGGGCTACGTACCAAGAGACCCAGTACTTC. As protein: CASNQGATYQETQYF.

In its sample, this clonotype was seen a few times. J is TRBJ2-7 and V is TRBV3-1; TRBD2 agrees at 9 bases. CDR1 and CDR2 (germline): LGHDT, YNNKEL (reference sequence). The V and J ends lost 0 bases and 3 bases, in that order; junction bases with no gene match: 6. This CDR3 is built from 16 residues. CDR3 nucleotides: TGTGCCAGCAGCCAAGATCGGTCTAGCGGGAACTACGAGCAGTACTTC. Its translation: CASSQDRSSGNYEQYF.

The V gene is TRBV10-2, the J gene TRBJ1-2; a weak D match, TRBD1 (6 bases). CDR1 WSHSY and CDR2 SAAADI come from the germline V gene. V lost 3 bases and J 5 bases, leaving 16 bases between the germline ends. The CDR3 contains 15 residues. CDR3 bases: TGCGCCAGCAGTGATCTCCCACAGGGAGGGTATGGCTACACCTTC. It codes for CASSDLPQGGYGYTF.

This clonotype appeared a few times. DNA of the CDR3: TGTGCCAGCAGCGTTACCGGGACAGGGTATGGCTACACCTTC. Translating it yields CASSVTGTGYGYTF. The V and J genes are TRBV7-2 and TRBJ1-2; TRBD1 agrees at 9 bases. The CDR3 length is 14 residues. Trimming cost V 5 bases and J 5 bases; bases outside gene matches: 6. Germline V gives CDR1 SGHTA, CDR2 FQGNSA.

The chain joins TRBV6-1 to TRBJ1-3; 8 bases line up with TRBD1. The CDR3 is made up of 14 amino acids. Germline CDR1 is MNHNS and CDR2 is SASEGT. The V gene end was trimmed by 1 base and the J gene end by 6 bases; junction bases not matched to a gene: 2. CDR3 region: CASSEGTGINTIYF. The CDR3 DNA is TGTGCCAGCAGTGAAGGGACAGGGATAAACACCATATATTTT.

This clonotype was detected only a few times. The chain has TRBV3-1 and TRBJ1-1; D is ambiguous. Germline assignment: CDR1 LGHDT and CDR2 YNNKEL (reference sequence). The CDR3 loop spans 14 amino acids. The V end was cut by 0 bases, the J end by 2 bases, with 7 bases between. The CDR3, as DNA: TGTGCCAGCAGCCAAGATAACGTAAACACTGAAGCTTTCTTT. It yields the protein CASSQDNVNTEAFF.

The chain is built from TRBV27 and TRBJ1-1; D is ambiguous. The germline V gene encodes CDR1 MNHEY and CDR2 SMNVEV (reference sequence). CDR3 length: 13 amino acids. The ends were cut back, 4 bases at V and 6 bases at J, with 12 bases in the middle. CDR3 sequence: CASSSQGRPEAFF. DNA of the CDR3: TGTGCCAGCAGTTCCCAAGGCAGGCCTGAAGCTTTCTTT.

Only a few counts were recorded for this clonotype. The rearrangement joins TRBV14 to TRBJ2-1, with TRBD2 identical over 11 bases. Germline CDR1 and CDR2: SGHDN and FVKESK. The CDR3 spans 16 residues. The V and J ends lost 4 bases and 12 bases, in that order; junction bases with no gene match: 14. CDR3 protein: CASSPRASGRPRGQFF. The CDR3 nucleotides read TGTGCCAGCAGCCCCCGGGCTAGCGGGAGGCCGAGGGGGCAGTTCTTC.